This T cell receptor beta chain was found in a study of blood T cell repertoires in COVID-19. As for the study in general: T cells, B-cell-depleted T cells, or PBMCs provided the cDNA or gDNA that served as material.

Looked up from germline, CDR1 is MDHEN and CDR2 is SYDVKM. This CDR3 comprises 18 residues. Trimming shortened V by 3 bases and J by 7 bases, and 24 bases separated the two germline ends. Here immunoSEQ multiplex PCR was the method, and the copy in TCRdb shows in-frame clones only, minus some. The repertoire holds 200,000 to 250,000 clones, with 80% to 90% as singletons. The sequencing input was peripheral blood. The chain recombines TRBV28 with TRBJ1-4; maybe TRBD1 (6 bases). The sequence derives from a man aged 80 or over with acute or convalescent COVID-19. The CDR3 DNA reads TGTGCCAGCAGTTTTTCTCGGGGGGCTACTCCCTCGTTTGAAAAACTGTTTTTT. Residues: CASSFSRGATPSFEKLFF.